This T cell receptor beta chain was documented in a study of graft-versus-host responses after intestinal transplantation. About the research overall: Anti-thymocyte globulin induction preceded roughly 3 years of tacrolimus and steroid maintenance in all recipients.

Study results and caveats: Individuals carrying graft-donor T cell macrochimerism showed high graft-versus-host to host-versus-graft clonal ratios in allografts.

This table comes from immunoSEQ multiplex PCR, and its TCRdb copy is limited to in-frame clones, with some not included. The sample yields over 9,000 clones, about 80% seen once. With regard to this clone: Its antigen remains unidentified. A much larger clone lies one base from this, so it may be a read error. The same CDR3 can be traced to other DNA sequences in this sample.

This clonotype was sampled from a human patient who received an intestinal transplant, so some T cells may come from the graft donor. This sample comprised PBMCs, obtained approximately 490 days after intestinal transplant.

CDR3: CARRGAARGTLNYGYTF. The CDR3 nucleotides are TGTGCCCGCAGGGGGGCGGCGAGGGGCACTCTAAACTATGGCTACACCTTC. The gene calls are TRBV28 and TRBJ1-2, with 7 nucleotides matching TRBD1. Germline V lookup: CDR1 MDHEN, CDR2 SYDVKM. The CDR3 extends over 17 amino acids.